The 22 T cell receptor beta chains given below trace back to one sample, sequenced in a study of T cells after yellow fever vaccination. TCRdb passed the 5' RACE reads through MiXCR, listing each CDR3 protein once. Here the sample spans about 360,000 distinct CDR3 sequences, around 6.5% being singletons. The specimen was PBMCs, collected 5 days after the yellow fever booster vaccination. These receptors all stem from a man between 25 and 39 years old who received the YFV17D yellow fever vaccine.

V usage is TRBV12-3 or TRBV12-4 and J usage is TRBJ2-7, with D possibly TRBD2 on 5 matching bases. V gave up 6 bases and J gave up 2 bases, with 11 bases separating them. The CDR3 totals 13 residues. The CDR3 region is CASSWTQAYEQYF. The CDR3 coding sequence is TGTGCCAGCAGCTGGACTCAAGCCTACGAGCAGTACTTC.

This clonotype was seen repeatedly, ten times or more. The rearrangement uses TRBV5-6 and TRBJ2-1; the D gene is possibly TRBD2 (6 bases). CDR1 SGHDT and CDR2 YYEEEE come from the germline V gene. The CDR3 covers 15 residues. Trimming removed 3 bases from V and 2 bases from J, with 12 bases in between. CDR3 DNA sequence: TGTGCCAGCAGCTCACCGGGACTTACCTACAATGAGCAGTTCTTC. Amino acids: CASSSPGLTYNEQFF.

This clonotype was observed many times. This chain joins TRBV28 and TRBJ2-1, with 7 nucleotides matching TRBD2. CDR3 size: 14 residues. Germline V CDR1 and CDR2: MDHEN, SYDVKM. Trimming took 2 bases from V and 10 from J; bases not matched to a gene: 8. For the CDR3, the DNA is TGTGCCAGCAGTTTAGAAGGACTAGTAGGCGAGCAGTTCTTC. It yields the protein CASSLEGLVGEQFF.

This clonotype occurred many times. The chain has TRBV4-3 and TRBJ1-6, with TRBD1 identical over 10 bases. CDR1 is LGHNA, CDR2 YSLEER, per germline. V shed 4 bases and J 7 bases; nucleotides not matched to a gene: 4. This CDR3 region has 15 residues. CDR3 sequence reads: CASSRDRGGNSPLHF. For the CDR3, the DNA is TGCGCCAGCAGCCGGGACAGGGGAGGAAATTCACCCCTCCACTTT.

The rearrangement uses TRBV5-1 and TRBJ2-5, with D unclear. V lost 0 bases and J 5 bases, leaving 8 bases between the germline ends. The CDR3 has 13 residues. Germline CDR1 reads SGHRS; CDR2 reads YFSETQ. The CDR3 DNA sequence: TGCGCCAGCAGCTTGGGCAGCATTGAGACCCAGTACTTC. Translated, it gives CASSLGSIETQYF.

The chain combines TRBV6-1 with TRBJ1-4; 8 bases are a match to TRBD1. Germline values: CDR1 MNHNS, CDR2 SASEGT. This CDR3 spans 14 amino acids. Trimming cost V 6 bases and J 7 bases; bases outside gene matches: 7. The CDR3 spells CASRQTGVGEKLFF. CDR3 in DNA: TGTGCCAGCAGACAGACAGGGGTGGGTGAAAAACTGTTTTTT.

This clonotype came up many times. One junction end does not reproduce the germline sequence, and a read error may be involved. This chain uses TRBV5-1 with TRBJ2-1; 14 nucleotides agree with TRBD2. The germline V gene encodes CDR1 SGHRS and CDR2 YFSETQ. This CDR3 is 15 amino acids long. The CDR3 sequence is CASSWGLAGVNEQFF. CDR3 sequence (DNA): TGTGCCAGCAGTTGGGGACTAGCGGGAGTCAATGAGCAGTTCTTC.

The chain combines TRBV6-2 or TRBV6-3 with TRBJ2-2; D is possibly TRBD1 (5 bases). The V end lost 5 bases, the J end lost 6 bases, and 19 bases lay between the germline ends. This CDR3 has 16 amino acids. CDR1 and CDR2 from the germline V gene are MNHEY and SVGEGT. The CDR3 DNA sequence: TGTGCCAGCAGTAAACAGGACGTTAGGGTCGCCGGGGAGCTGTTTTTT. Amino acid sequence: CASSKQDVRVAGELFF.

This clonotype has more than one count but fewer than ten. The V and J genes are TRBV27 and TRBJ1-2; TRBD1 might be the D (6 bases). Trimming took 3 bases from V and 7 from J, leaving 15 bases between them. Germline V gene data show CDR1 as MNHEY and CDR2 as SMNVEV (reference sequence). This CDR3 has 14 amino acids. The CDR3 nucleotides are TGTGCCAGCAGTTTCGGGGACACGCCTTCTGGCTACACCTTC. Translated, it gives CASSFGDTPSGYTF.

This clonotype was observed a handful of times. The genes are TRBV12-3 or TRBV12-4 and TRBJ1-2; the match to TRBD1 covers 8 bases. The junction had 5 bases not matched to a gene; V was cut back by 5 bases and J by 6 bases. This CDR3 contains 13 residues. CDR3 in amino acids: CASSLDRAHGYTF. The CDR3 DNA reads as TGTGCCAGCAGTCTGGACAGGGCCCATGGCTACACCTTC.

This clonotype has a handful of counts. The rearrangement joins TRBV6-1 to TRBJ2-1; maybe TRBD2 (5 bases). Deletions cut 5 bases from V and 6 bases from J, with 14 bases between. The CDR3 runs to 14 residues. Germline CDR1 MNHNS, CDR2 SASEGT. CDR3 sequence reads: CASSRSLESNEQFF. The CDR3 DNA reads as TGTGCCAGCAGTAGATCACTAGAATCCAATGAGCAGTTCTTC.

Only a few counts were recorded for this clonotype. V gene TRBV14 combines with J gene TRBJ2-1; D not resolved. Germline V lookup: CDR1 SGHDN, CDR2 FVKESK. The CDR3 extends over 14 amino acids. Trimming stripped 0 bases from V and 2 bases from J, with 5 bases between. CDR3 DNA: TGTGCCAGCAGCCAAGACCATACCTACAATGAGCAGTTCTTC. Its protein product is CASSQDHTYNEQFF. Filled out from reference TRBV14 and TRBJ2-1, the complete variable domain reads EAGVTQFPSHSVIEKGQTVTLRCDPISGHDNLYWYRRVMGKEIKFLLHFVKESKQDESGMPNNRFLAERTGGTYSTLKVQPAELEDSGVYFCASSQDHTYNEQFFGPGTRLTVL.

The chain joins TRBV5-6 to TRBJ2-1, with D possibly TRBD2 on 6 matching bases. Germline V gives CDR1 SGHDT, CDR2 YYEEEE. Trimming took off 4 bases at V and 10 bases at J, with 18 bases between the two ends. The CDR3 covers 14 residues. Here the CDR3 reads CASSPMGRYAEQFF. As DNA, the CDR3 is TGTGCCAGCAGCCCTATGGGGAGGTACGCCGAGCAGTTCTTC.

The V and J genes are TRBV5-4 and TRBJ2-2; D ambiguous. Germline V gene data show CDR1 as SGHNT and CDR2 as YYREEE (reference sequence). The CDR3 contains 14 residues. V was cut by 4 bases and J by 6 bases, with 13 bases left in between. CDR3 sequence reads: CASSEVERPGELFF. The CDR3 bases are TGTGCCAGCAGCGAAGTGGAGCGACCCGGGGAGCTGTTTTTT.

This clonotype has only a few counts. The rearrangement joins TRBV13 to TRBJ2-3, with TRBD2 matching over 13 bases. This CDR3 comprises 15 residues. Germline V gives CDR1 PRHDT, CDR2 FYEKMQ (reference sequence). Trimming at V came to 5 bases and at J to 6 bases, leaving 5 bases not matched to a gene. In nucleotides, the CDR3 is TGTGCCAGCAGCCCAGGGACTAGCGGGGTGGATACGCAGTATTTT. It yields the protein CASSPGTSGVDTQYF.

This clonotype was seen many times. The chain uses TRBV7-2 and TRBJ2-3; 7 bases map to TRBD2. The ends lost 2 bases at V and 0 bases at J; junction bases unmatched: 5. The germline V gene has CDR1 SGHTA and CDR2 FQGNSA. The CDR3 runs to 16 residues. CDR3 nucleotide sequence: TGTGCCAGCAGCTTACGGAGCGGGGCTAGCACAGATACGCAGTATTTT. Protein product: CASSLRSGASTDTQYF.

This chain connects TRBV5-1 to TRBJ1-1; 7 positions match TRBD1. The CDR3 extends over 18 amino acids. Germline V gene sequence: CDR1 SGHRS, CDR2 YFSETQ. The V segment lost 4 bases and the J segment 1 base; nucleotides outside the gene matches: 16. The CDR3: CASSLSLTGTRGNTEAFF. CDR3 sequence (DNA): TGCGCCAGCAGCCTGTCCCTGACAGGGACCCGGGGGAACACTGAAGCTTTCTTT.

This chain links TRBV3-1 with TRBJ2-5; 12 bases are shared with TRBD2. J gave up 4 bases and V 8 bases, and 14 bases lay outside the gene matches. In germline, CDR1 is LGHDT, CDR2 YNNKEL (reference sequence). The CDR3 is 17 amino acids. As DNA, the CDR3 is TGTGCCAGCTGCCCATTTCCTAGCGGGAGGGTAAGAGAGACCCAGTACTTC. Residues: CASCPFPSGRVRETQYF.

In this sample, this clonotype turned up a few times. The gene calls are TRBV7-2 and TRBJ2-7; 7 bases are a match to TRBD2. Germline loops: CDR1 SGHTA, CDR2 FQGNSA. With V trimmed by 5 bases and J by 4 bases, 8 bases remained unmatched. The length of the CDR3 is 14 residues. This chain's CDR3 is CASSPGLVAYEQYF. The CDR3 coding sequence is TGTGCCAGCAGCCCAGGACTAGTGGCGTACGAGCAGTACTTC.

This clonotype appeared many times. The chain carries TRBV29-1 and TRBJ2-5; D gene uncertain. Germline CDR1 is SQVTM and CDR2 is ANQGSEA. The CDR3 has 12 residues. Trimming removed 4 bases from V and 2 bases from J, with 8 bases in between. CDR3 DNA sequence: TGCAGCGTTGGGTACCGACAAGAGACCCAGTACTTC. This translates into CSVGYRQETQYF.

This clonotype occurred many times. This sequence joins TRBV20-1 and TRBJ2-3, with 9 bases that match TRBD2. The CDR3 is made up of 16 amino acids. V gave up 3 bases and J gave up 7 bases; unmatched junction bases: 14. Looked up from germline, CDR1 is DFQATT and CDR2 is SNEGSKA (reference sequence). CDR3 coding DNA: TGCAGTGCTAGCCCAAACCTAGCGGGGCCGTCACATACGCAGTATTTT. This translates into CSASPNLAGPSHTQYF.

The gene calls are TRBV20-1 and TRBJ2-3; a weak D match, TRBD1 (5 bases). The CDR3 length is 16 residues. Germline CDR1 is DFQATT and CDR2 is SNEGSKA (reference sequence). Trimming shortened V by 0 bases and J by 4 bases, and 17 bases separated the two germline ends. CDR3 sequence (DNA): TGCAGTGCTAGAGACCCGAAAAAGGGGATGGCAGATACGCAGTATTTT. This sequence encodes CSARDPKKGMADTQYF.